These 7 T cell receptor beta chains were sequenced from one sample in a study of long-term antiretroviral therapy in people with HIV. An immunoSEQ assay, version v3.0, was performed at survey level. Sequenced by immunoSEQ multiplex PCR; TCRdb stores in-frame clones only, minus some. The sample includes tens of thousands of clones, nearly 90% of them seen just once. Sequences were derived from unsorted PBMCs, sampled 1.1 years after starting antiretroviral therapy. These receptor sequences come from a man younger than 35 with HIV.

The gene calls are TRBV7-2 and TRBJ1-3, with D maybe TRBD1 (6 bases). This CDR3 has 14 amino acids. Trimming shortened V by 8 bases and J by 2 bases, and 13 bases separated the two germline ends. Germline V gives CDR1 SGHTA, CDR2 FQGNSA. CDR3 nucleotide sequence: TGTGCCAGCGGGGAACAGGGAGCTGGAAACACCATATATTTT. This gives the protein CASGEQGAGNTIYF.

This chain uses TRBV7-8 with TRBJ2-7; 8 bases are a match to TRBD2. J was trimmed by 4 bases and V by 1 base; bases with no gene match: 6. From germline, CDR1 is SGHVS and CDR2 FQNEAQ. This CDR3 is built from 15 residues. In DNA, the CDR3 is TGTGCCAGCAGCTTAGGCCTAGCGGGTTTTTACGAGCAGTACTTC. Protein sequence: CASSLGLAGFYEQYF. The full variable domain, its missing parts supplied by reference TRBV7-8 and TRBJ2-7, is GAGVSQSPRYKVAKRGQDVALRCDPISGHVSLFWYQQALGQGPEFLTYFQNEAQLDKSGLPSDRFFAERPEGSVSTLKIQRTQQEDSAVYLCASSLGLAGFYEQYFGPGTRLTVT.

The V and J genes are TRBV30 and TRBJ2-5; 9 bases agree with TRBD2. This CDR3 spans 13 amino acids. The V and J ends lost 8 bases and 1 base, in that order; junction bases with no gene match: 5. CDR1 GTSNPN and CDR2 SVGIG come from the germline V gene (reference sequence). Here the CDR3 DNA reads TGTGCCCGGCGGGGGGGCCCCCAAGAGACCCAGTACTTC. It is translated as CARRGGPQETQYF.

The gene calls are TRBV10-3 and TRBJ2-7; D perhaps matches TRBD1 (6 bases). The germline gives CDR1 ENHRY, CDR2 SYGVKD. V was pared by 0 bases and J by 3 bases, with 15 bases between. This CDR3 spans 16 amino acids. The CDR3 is CAISESMADSGYEQYF. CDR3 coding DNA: TGTGCCATCAGTGAGTCGATGGCGGACAGTGGCTACGAGCAGTACTTC.

The chain's CDR3 is CAWSLTQTQYF. The CDR3 region has the DNA TGTGCCTGGAGTCTAACCCAGACCCAGTACTTC. This chain uses TRBV30 with TRBJ2-5; D gene unclear. CDR1 is GTSNPN, CDR2 SVGIG, per germline (reference sequence). CDR3 length: 11 residues. Trimming took 2 bases from V and 6 from J, leaving 7 bases between them.

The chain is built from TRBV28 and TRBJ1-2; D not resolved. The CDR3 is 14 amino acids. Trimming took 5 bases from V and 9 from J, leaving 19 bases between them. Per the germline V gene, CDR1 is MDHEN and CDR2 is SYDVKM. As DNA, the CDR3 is TGTGCCAGCAGTCCCAACCCGGAGTCAGCTCGCTACACCTTC. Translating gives CASSPNPESARYTF.

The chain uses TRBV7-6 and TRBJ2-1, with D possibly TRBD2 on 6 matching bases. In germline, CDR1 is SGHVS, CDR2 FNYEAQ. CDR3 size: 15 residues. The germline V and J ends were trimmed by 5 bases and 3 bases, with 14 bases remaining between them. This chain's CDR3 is CASSGLHGNYNEQFF. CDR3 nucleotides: TGTGCCAGCAGCGGACTACACGGGAACTACAATGAGCAGTTCTTC.